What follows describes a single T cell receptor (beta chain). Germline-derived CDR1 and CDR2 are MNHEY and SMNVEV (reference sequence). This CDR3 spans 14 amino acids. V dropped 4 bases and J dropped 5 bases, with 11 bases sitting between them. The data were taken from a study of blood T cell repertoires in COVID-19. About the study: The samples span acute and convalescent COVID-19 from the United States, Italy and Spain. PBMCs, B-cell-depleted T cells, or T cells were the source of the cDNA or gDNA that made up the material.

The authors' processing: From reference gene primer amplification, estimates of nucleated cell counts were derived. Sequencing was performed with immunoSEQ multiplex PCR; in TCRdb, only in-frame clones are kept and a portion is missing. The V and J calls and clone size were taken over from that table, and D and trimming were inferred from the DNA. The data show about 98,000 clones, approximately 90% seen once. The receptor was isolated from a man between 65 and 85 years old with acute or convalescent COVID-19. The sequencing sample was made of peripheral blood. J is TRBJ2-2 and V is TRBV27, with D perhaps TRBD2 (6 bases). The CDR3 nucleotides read TGTGCCAGCAGTTCTACTAGCCTGACCGGGGAGCTGTTTTTT. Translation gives CASSSTSLTGELFF.